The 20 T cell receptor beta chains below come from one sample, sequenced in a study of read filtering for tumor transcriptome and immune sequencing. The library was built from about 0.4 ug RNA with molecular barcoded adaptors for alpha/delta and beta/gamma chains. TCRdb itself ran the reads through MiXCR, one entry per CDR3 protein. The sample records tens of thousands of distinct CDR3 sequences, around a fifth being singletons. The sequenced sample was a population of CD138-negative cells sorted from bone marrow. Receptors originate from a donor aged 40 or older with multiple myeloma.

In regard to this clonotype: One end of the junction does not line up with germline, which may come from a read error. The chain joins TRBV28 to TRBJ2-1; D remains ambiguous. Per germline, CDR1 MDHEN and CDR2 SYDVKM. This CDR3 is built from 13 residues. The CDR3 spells CASSLENEDGQFF. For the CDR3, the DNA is TGTGCCAGCAGTTTAGAAAACGAGGATGGGCAGTTTTTC.

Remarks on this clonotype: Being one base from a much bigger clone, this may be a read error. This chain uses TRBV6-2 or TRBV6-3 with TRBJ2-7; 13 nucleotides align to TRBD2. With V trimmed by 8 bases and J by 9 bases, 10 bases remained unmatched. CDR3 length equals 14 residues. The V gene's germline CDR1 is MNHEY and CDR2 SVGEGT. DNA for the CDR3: TGTGCCAGCGGTTCCGGGACTAGCGGGGTCGGGCAGTACTTC. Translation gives CASGSGTSGVGQYF.

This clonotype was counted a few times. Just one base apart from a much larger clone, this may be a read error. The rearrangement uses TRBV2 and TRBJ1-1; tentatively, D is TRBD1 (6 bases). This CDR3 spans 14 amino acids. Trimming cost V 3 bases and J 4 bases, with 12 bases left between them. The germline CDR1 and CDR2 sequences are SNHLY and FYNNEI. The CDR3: CASSEEGVSTEAFF. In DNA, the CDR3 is TGTGCCAGCAGTGAGGAGGGGGTCAGCACTGAAGCTTTCTTT.

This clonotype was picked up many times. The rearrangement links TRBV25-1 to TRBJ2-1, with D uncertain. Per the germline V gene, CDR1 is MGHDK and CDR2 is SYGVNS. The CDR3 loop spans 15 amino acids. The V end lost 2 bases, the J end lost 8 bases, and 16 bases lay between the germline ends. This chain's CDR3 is CASSEHGPQGHEQFF. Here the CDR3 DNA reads TGTGCCAGCAGTGAACACGGACCCCAAGGGCATGAGCAGTTCTTC.

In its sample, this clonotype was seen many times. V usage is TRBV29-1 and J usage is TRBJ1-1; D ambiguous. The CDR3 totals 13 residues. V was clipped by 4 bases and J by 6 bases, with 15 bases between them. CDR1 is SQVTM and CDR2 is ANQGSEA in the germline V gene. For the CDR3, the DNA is TGCAGCGTTGCTACTGTTTTGGGTTCTGAAGCTTTCTTT. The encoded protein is CSVATVLGSEAFF.

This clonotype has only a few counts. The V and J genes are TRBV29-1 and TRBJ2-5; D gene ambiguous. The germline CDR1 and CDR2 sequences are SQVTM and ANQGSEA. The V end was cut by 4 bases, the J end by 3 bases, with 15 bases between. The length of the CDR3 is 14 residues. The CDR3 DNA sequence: TGCAGCGTTGGATTTGGGTGGGCAAAAGAGACCCAGTACTTC. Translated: CSVGFGWAKETQYF.

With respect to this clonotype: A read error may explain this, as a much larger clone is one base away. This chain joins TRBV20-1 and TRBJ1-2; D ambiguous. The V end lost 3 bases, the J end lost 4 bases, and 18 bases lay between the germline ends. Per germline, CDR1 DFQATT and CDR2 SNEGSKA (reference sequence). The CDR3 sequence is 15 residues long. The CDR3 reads CSASLPRGVGYGYTF. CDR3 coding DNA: TGCAGTGCTAGCCTCCCCCGGGGAGTCGGCTATGGCTACACCTTC.

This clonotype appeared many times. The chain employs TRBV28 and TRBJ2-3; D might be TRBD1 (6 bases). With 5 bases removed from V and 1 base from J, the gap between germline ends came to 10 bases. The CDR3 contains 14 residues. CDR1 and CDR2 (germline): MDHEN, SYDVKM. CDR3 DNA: TGTGCCAGCAGTCTAAGACAGGGCACAGATACGCAGTATTTT. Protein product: CASSLRQGTDTQYF.

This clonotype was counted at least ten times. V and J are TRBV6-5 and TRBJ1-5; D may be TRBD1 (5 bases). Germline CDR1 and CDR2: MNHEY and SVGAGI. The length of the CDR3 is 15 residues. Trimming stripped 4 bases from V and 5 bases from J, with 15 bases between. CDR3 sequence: CASSLGTPRDQPQHF. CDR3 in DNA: TGTGCCAGCAGTTTAGGGACGCCCCGAGATCAGCCCCAGCATTTT.

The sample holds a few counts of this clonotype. The CDR3 loop is CSPMTGNRDTQYF. CDR3 DNA: TGCAGTCCAATGACTGGGAATCGGGATACGCAGTATTTT. This chain links TRBV20-1 with TRBJ2-3; D unresolved. Between the trimmed V and J ends, which lost 8 bases and 6 bases, there was a span of 18 bases. The germline V gene has CDR1 DFQATT and CDR2 SNEGSKA (reference sequence). There are 13 residues in the CDR3.

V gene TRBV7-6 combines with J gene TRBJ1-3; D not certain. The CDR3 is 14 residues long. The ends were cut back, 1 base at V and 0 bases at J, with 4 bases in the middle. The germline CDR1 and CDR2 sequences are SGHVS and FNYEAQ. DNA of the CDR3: TGTGCCAGCAGCTTAGGCCCCTCTGGAAACACCATATATTTT. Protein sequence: CASSLGPSGNTIYF.

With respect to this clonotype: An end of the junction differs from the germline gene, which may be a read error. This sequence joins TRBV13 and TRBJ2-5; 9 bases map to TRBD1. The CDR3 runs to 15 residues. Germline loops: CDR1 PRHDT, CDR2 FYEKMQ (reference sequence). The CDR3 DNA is TGTTCCAGCAGCTCGGGACAGGGAATCCAAGGGACCCAGTACTTC. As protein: CSSSSGQGIQGTQYF.

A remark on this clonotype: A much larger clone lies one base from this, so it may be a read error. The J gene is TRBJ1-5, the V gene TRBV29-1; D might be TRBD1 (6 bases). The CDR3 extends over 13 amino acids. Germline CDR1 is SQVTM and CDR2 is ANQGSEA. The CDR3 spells CGVGQDRGQPQHF. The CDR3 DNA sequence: TGCGGCGTTGGGCAGGACAGAGGTCAGCCCCAGCATTTT.

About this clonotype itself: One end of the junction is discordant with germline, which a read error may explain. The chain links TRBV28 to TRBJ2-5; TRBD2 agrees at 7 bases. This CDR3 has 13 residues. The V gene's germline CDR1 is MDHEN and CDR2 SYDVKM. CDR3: CAGRRLAEETQYF. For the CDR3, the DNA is TGTGCCGGCAGAAGACTAGCTGAAGAGACCCAGTACTTC.

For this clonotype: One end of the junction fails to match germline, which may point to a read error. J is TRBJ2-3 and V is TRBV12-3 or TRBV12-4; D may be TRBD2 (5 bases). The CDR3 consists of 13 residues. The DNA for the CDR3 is TGTGCCAGCAGGCAGGCGGGCACAGATAGGCAGTATTTT. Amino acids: CASRQAGTDRQYF.

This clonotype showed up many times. The CDR3 DNA reads as TGCGCCAGCAGCTTAGGGCGGACTACGAACACCGGGGAGCTGTTTTTT. Translation gives CASSLGRTTNTGELFF. The chain uses TRBV5-1 and TRBJ2-2; tentative D call: TRBD2 (6 bases). The CDR3 loop spans 16 amino acids. V gave up 2 bases and J gave up 0 bases, with 11 bases separating them. Germline V lookup: CDR1 SGHRS, CDR2 YFSETQ.

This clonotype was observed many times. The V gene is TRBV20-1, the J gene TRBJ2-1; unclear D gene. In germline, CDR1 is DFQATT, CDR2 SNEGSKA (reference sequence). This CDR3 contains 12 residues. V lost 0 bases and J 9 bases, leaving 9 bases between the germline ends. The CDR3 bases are TGCAGTGCTAGAGATCGCGCTGGTGAGCAGTTCTTC. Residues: CSARDRAGEQFF.

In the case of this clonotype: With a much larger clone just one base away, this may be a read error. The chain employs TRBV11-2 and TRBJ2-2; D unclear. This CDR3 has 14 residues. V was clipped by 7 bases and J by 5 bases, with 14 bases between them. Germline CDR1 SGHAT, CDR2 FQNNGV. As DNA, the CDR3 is TGTGCCAGCAAGGAAGATCGGGTGACCGGGGAGCTGTTTTTT. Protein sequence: CASKEDRVTGELFF.

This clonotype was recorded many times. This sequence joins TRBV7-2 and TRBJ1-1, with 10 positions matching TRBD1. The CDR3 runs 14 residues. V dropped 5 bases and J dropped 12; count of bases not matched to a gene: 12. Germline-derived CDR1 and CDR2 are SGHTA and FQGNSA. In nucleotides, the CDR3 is TGTGCCAGCAGCGTAAGACAGGGGGCGATGTGGACTTTCTTT. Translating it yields CASSVRQGAMWTFF.

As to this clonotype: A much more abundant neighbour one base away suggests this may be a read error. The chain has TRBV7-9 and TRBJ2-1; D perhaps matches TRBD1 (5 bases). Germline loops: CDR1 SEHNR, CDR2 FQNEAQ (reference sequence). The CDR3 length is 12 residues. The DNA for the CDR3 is TGTGCCAGCAGACCCAGGGTAAATGGGCAGTTCTTC. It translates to CASRPRVNGQFF.